The clone carrying this TCR beta chain was picked up a small number of times. The target antigen is unknown. This entry belongs to a study of T cells after yellow fever vaccination. CDR3 length: 16 residues. J gave up 0 bases and V 6 bases, and 8 bases lay outside the gene matches. Germline V gene data show CDR1 as SNHLY and CDR2 as FYNNEI. TCRdb reprocessed the 5' RACE reads via MiXCR and lists one record per CDR3 protein. The data show approximately 300,000 distinct CDR3 sequences, approximately 12% seen once. Whole-study findings and limits: The CD4 compartment and the CD8 compartment contained a small share of clonotypes in common.

V is TRBV2 and J is TRBJ2-1, with 7 nucleotides matching TRBD2. This material consisted of CD4+ T cells sorted from PBMCs, taken 45 days after the yellow fever booster vaccination. This sequence was found in a man aged 25 to 40 who received the YFV17D yellow fever vaccine. CDR3 protein: CASRGLAGSSYNEQFF. Here the CDR3 DNA reads TGTGCCAGCAGGGGATTAGCGGGTAGCTCCTACAATGAGCAGTTCTTC.